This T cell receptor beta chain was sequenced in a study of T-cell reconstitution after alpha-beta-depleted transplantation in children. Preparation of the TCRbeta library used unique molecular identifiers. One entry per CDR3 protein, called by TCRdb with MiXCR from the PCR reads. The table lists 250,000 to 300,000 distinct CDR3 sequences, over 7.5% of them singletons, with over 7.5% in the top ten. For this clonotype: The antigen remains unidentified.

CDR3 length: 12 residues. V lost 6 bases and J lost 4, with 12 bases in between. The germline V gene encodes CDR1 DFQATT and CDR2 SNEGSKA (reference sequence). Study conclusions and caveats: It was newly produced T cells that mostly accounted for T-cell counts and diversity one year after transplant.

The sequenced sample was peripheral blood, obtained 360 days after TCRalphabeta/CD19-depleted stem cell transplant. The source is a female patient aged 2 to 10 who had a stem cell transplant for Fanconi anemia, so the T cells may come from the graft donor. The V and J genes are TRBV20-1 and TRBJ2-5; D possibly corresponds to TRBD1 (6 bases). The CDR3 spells CSAGRRGETQYF. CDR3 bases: TGCAGTGCCGGACGCAGGGGAGAGACCCAGTACTTC.